This note documents a single T cell receptor beta chain sequence. The antigen remains undetermined. The assay ran at deep level. TCRdb keeps only in-frame clones here, not all; method: immunoSEQ multiplex PCR. The sample shows about 2.4 million clones, under 95% of them seen only once. CDR3 size: 15 residues. Trimming shortened V by 2 bases and J by 7 bases, and 15 bases separated the two germline ends. Germline-derived CDR1 and CDR2 are KGHSH and LQKENI. This record comes from a study of shared clonotypes between healthy human individuals. Turning to the study itself: Those who served as donors were a couple of women and three men between the ages of 18 and 49. Overall study findings and caveats: Rarefaction gave evidence that sorted-subset sequencing remained incomplete despite large depth. Blood was the only sampled material, and tissue repertoires likely differ.

The clonotype was recovered from a man younger than 30 in good health. Some clones in this sample may be carry-over from other donors' samples. The sample consisted of naive CD4+ T cells from PBMCs. The subset was: CD45RA+ positively selected. The chain recombines TRBV18 with TRBJ1-5, with D unresolved. CDR3 DNA sequence: TGTGCCAGCTCACCATTATCTGCCCCGGAACAGCCCCAGCATTTT. Translated: CASSPLSAPEQPQHF.